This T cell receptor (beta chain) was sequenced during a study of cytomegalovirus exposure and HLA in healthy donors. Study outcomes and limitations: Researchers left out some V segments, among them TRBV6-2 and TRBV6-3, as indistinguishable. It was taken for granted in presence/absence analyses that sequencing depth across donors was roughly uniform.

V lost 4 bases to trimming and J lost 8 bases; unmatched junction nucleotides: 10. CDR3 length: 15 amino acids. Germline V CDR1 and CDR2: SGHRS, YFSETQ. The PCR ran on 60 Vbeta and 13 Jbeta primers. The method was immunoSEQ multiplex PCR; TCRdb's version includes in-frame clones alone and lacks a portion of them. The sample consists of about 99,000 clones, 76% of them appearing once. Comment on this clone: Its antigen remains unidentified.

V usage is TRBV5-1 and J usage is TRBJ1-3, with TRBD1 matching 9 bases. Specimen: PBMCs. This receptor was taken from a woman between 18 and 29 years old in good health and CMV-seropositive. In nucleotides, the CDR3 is TGCGCCAGCAGCCTAGAGACAGGGGGACCAGACACCATATATTTT. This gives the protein CASSLETGGPDTIYF.